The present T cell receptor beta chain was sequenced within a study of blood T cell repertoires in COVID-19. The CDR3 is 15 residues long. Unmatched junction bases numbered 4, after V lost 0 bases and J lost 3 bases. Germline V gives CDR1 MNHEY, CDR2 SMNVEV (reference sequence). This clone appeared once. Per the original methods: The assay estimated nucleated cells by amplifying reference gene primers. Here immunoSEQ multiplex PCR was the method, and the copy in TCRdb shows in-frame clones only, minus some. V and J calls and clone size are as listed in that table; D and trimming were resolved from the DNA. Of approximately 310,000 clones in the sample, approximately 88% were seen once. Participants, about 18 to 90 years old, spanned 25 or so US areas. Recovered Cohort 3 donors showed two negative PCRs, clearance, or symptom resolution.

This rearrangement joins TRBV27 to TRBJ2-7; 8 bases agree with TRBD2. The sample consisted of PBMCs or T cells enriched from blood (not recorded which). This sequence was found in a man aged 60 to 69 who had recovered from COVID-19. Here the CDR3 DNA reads TGTGCCAGCAGTTTATCTAGCGGGACCTACTACGAGCAGTACTTC. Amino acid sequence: CASSLSSGTYYEQYF.